Detailed here is one T cell receptor beta chain. The antigen remains unidentified. V was shortened by 4 bases and J by 5 bases, with 8 bases between the two germline ends. CDR3 length: 12 residues. Germline values: CDR1 SEHNR, CDR2 FQNEAQ (reference sequence). The data derive from a study of T cell clones after liver transplantation. Background on the study: Graft-donor-reactive sequences were compared with third-party-reactive TCRbeta sequences from pre-transplant mixed lymphocyte reactions. Tolerance: complete withdrawal held at least one year, liver enzymes staying within twice normal.

Profiling relied on immunoSEQ multiplex PCR, and the TCRdb table lists in-frame clones only, not all of them. The repertoire holds tens of thousands of clones, with 80% as singletons. Study-wide results and caveats: Low donor cell numbers restricted donor-reactive repertoire measurement in a couple of subjects. Small, mixed patient groups and varying post-transplant times limit these conclusions.

The rearrangement uses TRBV7-9 and TRBJ2-5; D gene uncertain. The TCR sequence derives from a human patient who received a liver transplant. The graft donor may be the source of some T cells. The sequenced sample was CD4+ T cells from blood, obtained 12 months after liver transplant. CDR3 residues: CASSYSTETQYF. The CDR3 DNA reads as TGTGCCAGCAGCTATAGTACGGAGACCCAGTACTTC.